This TCR beta chain derives from a study of cytomegalovirus exposure and HLA in healthy donors. Study-wide results and caveats: A later analysis found most CMV-associated TCR beta chains apparently HLA-restricted.

Germline-derived CDR1 and CDR2 are LGHNA and YSLEER. There are 18 residues in the CDR3. Deletions cut 0 bases from V and 0 bases from J, with 15 bases between. This PCR relied on a set of 60 Vbeta primers and 13 Jbeta primers. TCRdb's copy holds only in-frame clones and misses some; the assay was immunoSEQ multiplex PCR. This sample has fewer than 150,000 clones, with over 70% found just once. In regard to this clone: What it recognizes is unknown.

This clonotype originated in a male donor in good health and CMV-seronegative. The chain is built from TRBV4-3 and TRBJ1-3; possibly TRBD1 for D (5 bases). The specimen sequenced was PBMCs. CDR3: CASSQDRAGVPSGNTIYF. For the CDR3, the DNA is TGCGCCAGCAGCCAAGATCGGGCGGGGGTGCCCTCTGGAAACACCATATATTTT.